A single sample is the source of the 6 T cell receptor beta chains below, sequenced in a study of molecular identifiers for immune sequencing clone quantification. TCRdb re-called the PCR reads through MiXCR, storing one row per CDR3 protein. The table has roughly 630,000 distinct CDR3 sequences, 25% seen once; the top ten hold 0.7% to 0.95%. The sequenced sample was naive CD8+ T cells from blood, with Jurkat cell RNA spiked in. The subset denotes: FACS-sorted CD8+CD4-CCR7+CD45RA+ naive T cells. These receptor sequences come from a human donor in good health. Some libraries in this study had Jurkat cell RNA spiked in.

Details on this clonotype: This clone may be a read error of a much larger clone one base away. The rearrangement links TRBV7-2 to TRBJ2-7; 7 bases match TRBD2. CDR3 length: 14 amino acids. Germline V gene lookup returns CDR1 SGHTA and CDR2 FQGNSA. This chain's CDR3 is CASRFFVGGYEQYF. In DNA form, the CDR3 reads TGTGCCAGCCGCTTCTTCGTGGGGGGGTACGAGCAGTACTTC.

The V gene is TRBV12-3 or TRBV12-4, the J gene TRBJ2-7, with 7 bases that match TRBD2. This CDR3 region has 16 residues. After removal of 8 bases from V and 5 bases from J, the junction contained 18 bases not matched to a gene. As DNA, the CDR3 is TGTGCCAGCGGCCGGGATCCGGGAGGCCCTCGGCACGAGCAGTACTTC. It yields the protein CASGRDPGGPRHEQYF.

A remark on this clonotype: With a much larger clone just one base away, this may be a read error. This chain uses TRBV7-9 with TRBJ2-2; 8 bases align to TRBD1. Per germline, CDR1 SEHNR and CDR2 FQNEAQ (reference sequence). This CDR3 region has 15 residues. The CDR3 DNA reads as TGTGCCGGAGTCCAGGGGGCCGTAACCACCGGGGAGCCGTTTTTT. Translating it yields CAGVQGAVTTGEPFF.

The CDR3 sequence is CASSYSGQGNKPPQHF. DNA for the CDR3: TGTGCCAGCAGTTACTCGGGACAGGGCAACAAGCCGCCCCAGCATTTT. The chain links TRBV6-5 to TRBJ1-5; 9 bases fit TRBD1. Trimming took 0 bases from V and 9 from J; bases not matched to a gene: 9. The CDR3 consists of 16 residues. Germline V gene sequence: CDR1 MNHEY, CDR2 SVGAGI.

The rearrangement links TRBV4-1 to TRBJ2-1, with no clear D. The CDR3 contains 12 residues. CDR1 is MGHRA, CDR2 YSYEKL, per germline. The ends were cut back, 2 bases at V and 9 bases at J, with 8 bases in the middle. CDR3 nucleotide sequence: TGCGCCAGCAGCCAACCACGGACTGAGCAGTTCTTC. Translating gives CASSQPRTEQFF.

This clonotype appeared a few times. This chain uses TRBV11-2 with TRBJ2-7; D is unresolved. The CDR3 sequence is 14 residues long. CDR1 SGHAT and CDR2 FQNNGV come from the germline V gene. The V and J ends lost 8 bases and 6 bases respectively, with 20 bases between them. The CDR3: CASALILRASEQYF. The CDR3 nucleotides are TGTGCCAGCGCCTTAATCCTAAGGGCCAGCGAGCAGTACTTC.